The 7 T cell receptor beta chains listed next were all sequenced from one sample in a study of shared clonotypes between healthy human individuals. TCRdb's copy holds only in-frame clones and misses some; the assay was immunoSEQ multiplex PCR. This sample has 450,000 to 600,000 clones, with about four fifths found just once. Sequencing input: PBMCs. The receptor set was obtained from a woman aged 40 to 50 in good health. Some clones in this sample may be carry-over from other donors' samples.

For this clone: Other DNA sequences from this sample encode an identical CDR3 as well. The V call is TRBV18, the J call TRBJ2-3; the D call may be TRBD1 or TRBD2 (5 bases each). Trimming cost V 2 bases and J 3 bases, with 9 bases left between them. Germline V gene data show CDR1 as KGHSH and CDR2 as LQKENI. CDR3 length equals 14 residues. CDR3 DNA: TGTGCCAGCTCACCAACTGGGGGTACAGATACGCAGTATTTT. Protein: CASSPTGGTDTQYF.

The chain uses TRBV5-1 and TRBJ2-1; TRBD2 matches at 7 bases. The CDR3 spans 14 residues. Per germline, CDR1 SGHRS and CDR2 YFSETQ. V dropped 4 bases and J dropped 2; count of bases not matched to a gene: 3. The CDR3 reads CASSPGTTYNEQFF. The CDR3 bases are TGCGCCAGCAGCCCAGGGACTACCTACAATGAGCAGTTCTTC. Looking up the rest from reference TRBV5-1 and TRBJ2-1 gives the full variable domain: KAGVTQTPRYLIKTRGQQVTLSCSPISGHRSVSWYQQTPGQGLQFLFEYFSETQRNKGNFPGRFSGRQFSNSRSEMNVSTLELGDSALYLCASSPGTTYNEQFFGPGTRLTVL.

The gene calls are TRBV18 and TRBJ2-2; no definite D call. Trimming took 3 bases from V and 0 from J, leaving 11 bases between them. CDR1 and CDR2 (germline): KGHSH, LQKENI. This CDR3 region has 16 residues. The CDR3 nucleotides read TGTGCCAGCTCACCGTTTCCGTATCCGAACACCGGGGAGCTGTTTTTT. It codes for CASSPFPYPNTGELFF.

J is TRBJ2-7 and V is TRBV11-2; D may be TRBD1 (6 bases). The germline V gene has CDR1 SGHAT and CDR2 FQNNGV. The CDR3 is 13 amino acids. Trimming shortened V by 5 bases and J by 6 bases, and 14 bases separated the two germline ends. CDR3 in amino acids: CASSRDRYGEQYF. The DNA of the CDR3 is TGTGCCAGCAGCCGTGACAGGTATGGCGAGCAGTACTTC.

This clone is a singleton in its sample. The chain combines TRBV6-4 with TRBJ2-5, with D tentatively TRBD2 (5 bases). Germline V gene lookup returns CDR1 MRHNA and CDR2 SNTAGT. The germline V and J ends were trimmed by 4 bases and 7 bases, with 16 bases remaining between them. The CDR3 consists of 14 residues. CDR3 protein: CASSATSGIGTQYF. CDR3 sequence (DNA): TGTGCCAGCAGTGCCACGAGCGGTATTGGGACCCAGTACTTC.

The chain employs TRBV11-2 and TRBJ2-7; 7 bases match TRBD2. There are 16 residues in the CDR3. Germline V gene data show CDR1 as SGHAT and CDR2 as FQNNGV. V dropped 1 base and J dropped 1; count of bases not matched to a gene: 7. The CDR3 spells CASSLGVTGGSYEQYF. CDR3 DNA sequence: TGTGCCAGCAGCTTAGGGGTCACCGGGGGGTCCTACGAGCAGTACTTC.

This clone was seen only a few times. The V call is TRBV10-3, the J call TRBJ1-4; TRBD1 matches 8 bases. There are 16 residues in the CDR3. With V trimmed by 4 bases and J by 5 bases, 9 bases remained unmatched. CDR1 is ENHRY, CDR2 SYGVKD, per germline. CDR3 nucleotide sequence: TGTGCCATCAGTGCAAACTCCGGGACAGGAAATGAAAAACTGTTTTTT. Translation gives CAISANSGTGNEKLFF.